One sample yielded the 23 T cell receptor beta chains listed below, sequenced in a study of spatial heterogeneity in lung cancer. One entry per CDR3 protein, called by TCRdb with MiXCR from the 5' RACE reads. Here the sample spans approximately 50,000 distinct CDR3 sequences, about 7.4% being singletons. The time point denotes: blood at routine non-recurrence follow-up after resection. TCRs were sequenced from unsorted whole RNA of tumor, nontumor lung or PBMC. The sequenced sample was PBMCs, obtained at follow-up. These TCRs come from a female donor with early-stage non-small cell lung cancer.

This clonotype was seen more than once but under ten times. This chain uses TRBV4-1 with TRBJ2-1, with a weak D call TRBD1 (5 bases). CDR3 length equals 15 residues. The ends were cut back, 2 bases at V and 4 bases at J, with 12 bases in the middle. Germline V gene data show CDR1 as MGHRA and CDR2 as YSYEKL. Here the CDR3 DNA reads TGCGCCAGCAGCCAACCAGACAGACCGTACAATGAGCAGTTCTTC. Translating gives CASSQPDRPYNEQFF.

This clonotype was seen at least ten times. The chain joins TRBV7-9 to TRBJ1-4, with 9 bases lining up with TRBD1. This CDR3 region has 17 residues. V was pared by 5 bases and J by 0 bases, with 7 bases of the junction left unmatched. Germline V gene sequence: CDR1 SEHNR, CDR2 FQNEAQ (reference sequence). The CDR3 coding sequence is TGTGCCAGCAGCCCGAGGACAGGGGATGCAACTAATGAAAAACTGTTTTTT. Amino acids: CASSPRTGDATNEKLFF.

This clonotype appeared many times. The gene calls are TRBV7-2 and TRBJ1-3; D possibly corresponds to TRBD1 (6 bases). Trimming left V 1 base short and J 0 bases short, with 16 bases between. Per germline, CDR1 SGHTA and CDR2 FQGNSA. The CDR3 loop spans 18 amino acids. CDR3 nucleotide sequence: TGTGCCAGCAGCTTAGGAGGTGGGGGGACAAGCTCTGGAAACACCATATATTTT. Translation gives CASSLGGGGTSSGNTIYF.

This clonotype was recorded at least ten times. V is TRBV5-1 and J is TRBJ1-1; D gene uncertain. From germline, CDR1 is SGHRS and CDR2 YFSETQ. V lost 4 bases and J lost 4, with 14 bases in between. This CDR3 has 14 amino acids. As DNA, the CDR3 is TGCGCCAGCAGCACCCACACGGGTGGCACTGAAGCTTTCTTT. It encodes CASSTHTGGTEAFF.

A few counts support this clonotype. The J gene is TRBJ2-3, the V gene TRBV18; the match to TRBD1 covers 9 bases. With 2 bases clipped from V and 4 bases from J, the junction kept 4 bases outside the gene matches. Per germline, CDR1 KGHSH and CDR2 LQKENI. CDR3 length equals 15 residues. DNA for the CDR3: TGTGCCAGCTCACCAAAACAGGGGGCCGCAGATACGCAGTATTTT. Translation: CASSPKQGAADTQYF.

This clonotype was counted at least ten times. V gene TRBV12-3 or TRBV12-4 combines with J gene TRBJ1-2, with D perhaps matching TRBD1 (5 bases). Trimming stripped 4 bases from V and 4 bases from J, with 22 bases between. The CDR3 runs to 17 residues. CDR3 amino acids: CASSSYVSGLNGYGYTF. Here the CDR3 DNA reads TGTGCCAGCAGTTCTTACGTTTCGGGACTGAATGGCTATGGCTACACCTTC.

In its sample, this clonotype was seen a few times. The rearrangement links TRBV14 to TRBJ2-1, with D possibly called TRBD1 or TRBD2 (5 bases each). Germline CDR1 reads SGHDN; CDR2 reads FVKESK. The CDR3 is made up of 16 amino acids. Deletions cut 0 bases from V and 9 bases from J, with 18 bases between. CDR3 sequence reads: CASSQDRDLMWVEQFF. The CDR3 DNA reads TGTGCCAGCAGCCAAGATAGGGACCTTATGTGGGTTGAGCAGTTCTTC.

The sample holds many counts of this clonotype. The chain couples TRBV20-1 to TRBJ1-2; D possibly corresponds to TRBD1 (6 bases). This CDR3 has 14 residues. Trimming took off 3 bases at V and 8 bases at J, with 19 bases between the two ends. From germline, CDR1 is DFQATT and CDR2 SNEGSKA (reference sequence). CDR3 amino acids: CSARVITGLTGYTF. For the CDR3, the DNA is TGCAGTGCTAGGGTAATTACAGGGCTCACCGGCTACACCTTC.

V usage is TRBV27 and J usage is TRBJ2-5, with 8 bases identical to TRBD2. V was pared by 8 bases and J by 1 base, with 15 bases of the junction left unmatched. Germline V gene data show CDR1 as MNHEY and CDR2 as SMNVEV (reference sequence). This CDR3 region has 17 residues. CDR3 nucleotides: TGTGCCAGCGCCTTGGCAGCGGGGGACCCTTTCCAAGAGACCCAGTACTTC. It is translated as CASALAAGDPFQETQYF.

This clonotype was recorded at least ten times. This sequence joins TRBV29-1 and TRBJ2-7; 8 positions agree with TRBD1. V was clipped by 7 bases and J by 5 bases; unmatched bases: 7. CDR1 and CDR2 (germline): SQVTM, ANQGSEA. The CDR3 is made up of 12 amino acids. The CDR3 is CSATDRDDEQYF. The CDR3, as DNA: TGCAGCGCTACGGACAGGGACGACGAGCAGTACTTC.

About this clonotype itself: The germline gene is not matched at one end of the junction; a read error may be the cause. The chain carries TRBV20-1 and TRBJ2-7; D is ambiguous. The CDR3 runs 12 residues. Per the germline V gene, CDR1 is DFQATT and CDR2 is SNEGSKA (reference sequence). CDR3 nucleotides: TGCAGTGCCAGAGATCTCCTTTGGGAGCAGTACTTC. Translated, it gives CSARDLLWEQYF.

By sample share, this clonotype is medium-sized. V gene TRBV5-1 combines with J gene TRBJ2-7, with D hard to call. Trimming left V 6 bases short and J 0 bases short, with 7 bases between. The germline gives CDR1 SGHRS, CDR2 YFSETQ. There are 12 residues in the CDR3. Here the CDR3 DNA reads TGCGCCAGCAACGACGGCTCCTACGAGCAGTACTTC. This gives the protein CASNDGSYEQYF.

This clonotype showed up many times. This chain joins TRBV18 and TRBJ1-1; possibly TRBD1 for D (6 bases). The CDR3 runs 20 residues. Per germline, CDR1 KGHSH and CDR2 LQKENI. V lost 1 base and J lost 0, with 24 bases in between. The CDR3 sequence is CASSPLPQAQGFAMNTEAFF. The CDR3 DNA reads TGTGCCAGCTCACCACTCCCACAGGCCCAGGGGTTTGCCATGAACACTGAAGCTTTCTTT.

This clonotype was counted at least ten times. The chain recombines TRBV28 with TRBJ1-1; a possible D gene is TRBD1 (5 bases). Trimming removed 4 bases at V and 4 bases at J, with 19 bases between. The germline CDR1 and CDR2 sequences are MDHEN and SYDVKM. CDR3 length: 16 residues. The CDR3 sequence is CASSSPPGRGATEAFF. The CDR3 nucleotides are TGTGCCAGCAGTTCCCCTCCCGGTCGGGGCGCCACTGAAGCTTTCTTT.

This clonotype has more than one count but fewer than ten. The chain recombines TRBV4-2 with TRBJ2-3; TRBD2 agrees at 10 bases. From germline, CDR1 is LGHNA and CDR2 YNFKEQ. The V gene end was trimmed by 2 bases and the J gene end by 1 base; junction bases not matched to a gene: 3. The CDR3 is 16 residues long. In nucleotides, the CDR3 is TGTGCCAGCAGCCAACCAGGGACTAGCGGCACAGATACGCAGTATTTT. This sequence encodes CASSQPGTSGTDTQYF.

The genes are TRBV5-6 and TRBJ2-2, with no clear D. The CDR3 is made up of 15 amino acids. V lost 5 bases and J 3 bases, leaving 14 bases between the germline ends. Germline CDR1 SGHDT, CDR2 YYEEEE. The CDR3 region is CASSPGPRDTGELFF. CDR3 coding DNA: TGTGCCAGCAGTCCGGGTCCTAGGGACACCGGGGAGCTGTTTTTT.

The J gene is TRBJ2-1, the V gene TRBV20-1; tentative D call: TRBD1 (6 bases). The germline V gene has CDR1 DFQATT and CDR2 SNEGSKA (reference sequence). The CDR3 totals 13 residues. Trimming took 0 bases from V and 7 from J, leaving 10 bases between them. CDR3 in DNA: TGCAGTGCTAGAGAACAGGGTGAGAATGAGCAGTTCTTC. Encoded protein: CSAREQGENEQFF.

This chain uses TRBV10-2 with TRBJ1-5; 9 nucleotides line up with TRBD1. The CDR3 has 14 amino acids. Germline V gene data show CDR1 as WSHSY and CDR2 as SAAADI. V was clipped by 6 bases and J by 6 bases; unmatched bases: 6. The CDR3 DNA reads TGCGCCAGCAGCGACAGGGGGAGAGTTCAGCCCCAGCATTTT. Its protein product is CASSDRGRVQPQHF.

This clonotype has a handful of counts. The gene calls are TRBV18 and TRBJ2-1, with 8 bases identical to TRBD1. The CDR3 consists of 14 residues. Germline trimming cut 3 bases from V and 5 bases from J; bases unmatched to any gene: 3. The germline CDR1 and CDR2 sequences are KGHSH and LQKENI. This CDR3 is CASSPDRANNEQFF. CDR3 coding DNA: TGTGCCAGCTCACCGGACAGGGCTAACAATGAGCAGTTCTTC.

The V gene is TRBV7-8, the J gene TRBJ2-7; maybe TRBD1 (6 bases). The ends were cut back, 4 bases at V and 0 bases at J, with 10 bases in the middle. Germline CDR1 and CDR2: SGHVS and FQNEAQ. The CDR3 length is 14 residues. The CDR3 loop reads CASSWGHSSYEQYF. The CDR3 DNA reads TGTGCCAGCAGCTGGGGACACTCCTCCTACGAGCAGTACTTC.

Only a few counts were recorded for this clonotype. V and J are TRBV12-3 or TRBV12-4 and TRBJ2-5; TRBD2 agrees at 7 bases. Trimming cost V 3 bases and J 2 bases; bases outside gene matches: 0. The CDR3 is made up of 13 amino acids. The CDR3 spells CASSFGGQETQYF. DNA for the CDR3: TGTGCCAGCAGTTTCGGGGGGCAAGAGACCCAGTACTTC.

This clonotype was recorded at least ten times. The chain carries TRBV28 and TRBJ1-2; 8 nucleotides align to TRBD1. This CDR3 contains 15 residues. Germline CDR1 MDHEN, CDR2 SYDVKM. The trim removed 4 bases at V and 1 base at J, leaving 5 bases unmatched. Here the CDR3 DNA reads TGTGCCAGCAGTTCCACAGGGGGAATTAACTATGGCTACACCTTC. Protein: CASSSTGGINYGYTF.

This clonotype was detected ten times or more. The genes are TRBV5-4 and TRBJ1-2; D gene uncertain. Germline CDR1 SGHNT, CDR2 YYREEE (reference sequence). V lost 1 base to trimming and J lost 8 bases, with 9 bases between them. This CDR3 is built from 12 residues. CDR3 in amino acids: CASSLWELGYTF. In DNA, the CDR3 is TGTGCCAGCAGCTTGTGGGAGTTGGGCTACACCTTC.